This TCR beta chain was profiled in a study of cytomegalovirus exposure and HLA in healthy donors. The PCR used 60 Vbeta and 13 Jbeta primers. Study processing details: It was a later analysis that counted about 80 million unique TCR beta chains, of which about 10 million were shared. Here immunoSEQ multiplex PCR was the method, and the copy in TCRdb shows in-frame clones only, minus some. D and trimming come from the DNA, and the V and J calls and clone size come from that table. Here the sample spans approximately 140,000 clones, 70% to 80% being singletons. Every donor was a healthy person donating bone marrow. Sequenced input: PBMCs. The receptor was isolated from a woman in her thirties or forties in good health and CMV-seropositive.

This CDR3 is CASSLARRQTLQFF. CDR3 DNA: TGTGCCAGCAGCTTAGCGAGGCGCCAGACCCTGCAGTTCTTC. The chain recombines TRBV7-6 with TRBJ2-1; D gene ambiguous. V shed 0 bases and J shed 12 bases, with 15 bases lying between them. The CDR3 consists of 14 residues. Germline CDR1 and CDR2: SGHVS and FNYEAQ.